The present TCR beta chain was sequenced within a study of early T cells in non-severe SARS-CoV-2 infection (dated by TCRdb to the early 2020s). Turning to the overall study: Because TCR sequencing was done on bulk RNA from unsorted whole blood, the alpha and beta chains could not be paired.

On the study overall, not on this receptor specifically: VDJdb matching was skewed toward anti-spike CD8 responses and likely underestimated virus-specific expansions by missing private and CD4 specificities.

Including cysteine and phenylalanine, the CDR3 has 12 amino acids. Solely the CDR3 DNA is kept, with 36 bases framed from the first base. V loses 1 base of germline sequence and J loses 7 bases, and the interval between the two ends is 4 bases. For CDR1 and CDR2, the germline V gene lists SGHTA and FQGNSA. This clonotype was recorded a few times. Its antigen target is currently unknown. Qualities for individual bases were not recorded, and no much larger clone is one base off. The library relied on 5' RACE. The sample was run on a NextSeq 500. The TCR library protocol attached unique molecular identifiers to individual cDNA molecules to correct for sequencing error and PCR bias. Sequencing covered both TCR alpha and beta chains, and within each sample the abundances of alpha and beta sequences were tightly co-correlated. Concerning the study's data processing: V gene, J gene and CDR3 annotation of TCR sequences was performed with Decombinator V4. TCRs were defined as expanded if a significant change between any two time points was detected under a Poisson model with p below 0.0001. Abundances of TCRs were expressed as counts per million after normalisation to the total number of TCRs sequenced in each sample. MAIT TCRs were defined by TRAV1-2 paired with TRAJ12, TRAJ20 or TRAJ33, and iNKT TCRs by TRAV10 paired with TRAJ18. A search of VDJdb, accessed on 1 November 2021, was run for TCRs annotated to CMV, EBV and SARS-CoV-2, with TCRs annotated for multiple antigens excluded. Through fastp at Q25 and MiXCR, TCRdb rebuilt clones from the public reads, retaining in-frame beta chains. Duplicate CDR3 protein sequences are folded into a single record with the most common DNA and genes. These V and J calls derive from TCRdb rather than the authors' analysis. This sample is represented by roughly 56,000 distinct CDR3 sequences; roughly a tenth of them were singletons. The top ten clones comprise less than 1.5% of the sample.

A case-control design nested within a healthcare worker cohort in London, UK, was used, with weekly nasopharyngeal swab PCR tests and blood sampling performed. Between 23 and 31 March 2020, the week of the UK lockdown, healthcare workers were enrolled and then followed up weekly for as long as 16 weeks. The sample was whole blood. The receptor comes from an adult who was a healthcare worker with PCR-confirmed SARS-CoV-2 infection or an uninfected control (not recorded which). The chain links TRBV7-2 with TRBJ2-2; confidence is insufficient to name the D gene. In nucleotides, the sequence is TGTGCCAGCAGCTTAGAGGGCGGGGAGCTGTTTTTT. Translated, it reads CASSLEGGELFF.